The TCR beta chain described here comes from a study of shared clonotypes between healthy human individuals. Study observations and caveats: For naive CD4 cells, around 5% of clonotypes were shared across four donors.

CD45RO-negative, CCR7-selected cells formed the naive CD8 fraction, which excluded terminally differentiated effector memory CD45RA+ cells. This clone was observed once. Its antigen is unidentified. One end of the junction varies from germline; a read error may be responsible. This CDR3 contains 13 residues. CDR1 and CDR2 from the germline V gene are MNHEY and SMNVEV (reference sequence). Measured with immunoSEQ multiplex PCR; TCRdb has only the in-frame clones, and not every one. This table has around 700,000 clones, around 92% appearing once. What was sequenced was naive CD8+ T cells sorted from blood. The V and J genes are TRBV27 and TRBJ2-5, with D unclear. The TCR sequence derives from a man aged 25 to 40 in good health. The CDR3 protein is CASSLSGIGTQYF. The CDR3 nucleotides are TGTGCCAGCAGTCTATCAGGTATAGGGACCCAGTACTTC.